This T cell receptor (beta chain) was obtained from a study of regulatory T cells in long-lasting Graves disease. With iRepertoire HTBI primers and Arm-PCR of CDR3 regions, TCR beta libraries were built. Via MiXCR, TCRdb re-called the multiplex PCR reads, giving one row per CDR3 protein. This table holds about 560,000 distinct CDR3 sequences, around 15% found once. Specified time point: newly diagnosed GD, antithyroid drugs for less than 3 months. Construction of the TCR library relied on RNA isolated from PBMCs. CDR3 length: 17 residues. J lost 2 bases, V lost 6 bases, and 9 bases had no gene match. These data are also associated with another study on T cells in Graves' hyperthyroidism and ophthalmopathy. That work contributes: Most expanded thyroid clonotypes above 0.001 recurred in blood.

This chain joins TRBV12-3 or TRBV12-4 and TRBJ2-3; 12 nucleotides line up with TRBD2. This TCR was recovered from a man aged 18 to 30 with Graves disease. Specimen: peripheral blood mononuclear cells (PBMCs), collected at new diagnosis, from a patient treated with antithyroid drugs. The CDR3 DNA sequence: TGTGCCAGCAGCCAAACCGCTAGCGGGAGGGACACAGATACGCAGTATTTT. Amino acids: CASSQTASGRDTDTQYF.